This T cell receptor (beta chain) came from a study of PD-1 blockade in classical Hodgkin lymphoma. The CDR3 is 12 residues long. Per germline, CDR1 SGHTA and CDR2 FQGTGA. With 3 bases removed from V and 9 bases from J, the gap between germline ends came to 9 bases. Some clones are missing from TCRdb's copy, which holds only in-frame ones; the method was immunoSEQ multiplex PCR. The sample lists tens of thousands of clones, about 92% occurring once. Time point here: cycle 4 day 1 (C4D1), after 5 to 7 weeks of nivolumab. Following autologous stem cell transplantation, relapse occurred in every patient, and exposure to brentuximab vedotin varied. Progressive disease, partial response or complete response was each patient's best response. Study outcomes and limitations: CD4+ TCR diversity, unlike CD8+, climbed significantly by C4D1. Repertoire differences lack defined causes, possibly disease activity or prior therapy. Complete responders entered with baseline diversity on par with newly diagnosed patients, the results showed.

A word on this clone: Its specificity is not known.

The TCR originated in a human donor with classical Hodgkin lymphoma. The chain recombines TRBV7-3 with TRBJ2-4, with D perhaps assigned TRBD1 or TRBD2 (5 bases each). The specimen comprised peripheral blood mononuclear cells (PBMCs), sampled before the fourth cycle of nivolumab. In DNA form, the CDR3 reads TGTGCCAGCAGCTTGTCTGGGGGCATTCAGTACTTC. Its protein is CASSLSGGIQYF.